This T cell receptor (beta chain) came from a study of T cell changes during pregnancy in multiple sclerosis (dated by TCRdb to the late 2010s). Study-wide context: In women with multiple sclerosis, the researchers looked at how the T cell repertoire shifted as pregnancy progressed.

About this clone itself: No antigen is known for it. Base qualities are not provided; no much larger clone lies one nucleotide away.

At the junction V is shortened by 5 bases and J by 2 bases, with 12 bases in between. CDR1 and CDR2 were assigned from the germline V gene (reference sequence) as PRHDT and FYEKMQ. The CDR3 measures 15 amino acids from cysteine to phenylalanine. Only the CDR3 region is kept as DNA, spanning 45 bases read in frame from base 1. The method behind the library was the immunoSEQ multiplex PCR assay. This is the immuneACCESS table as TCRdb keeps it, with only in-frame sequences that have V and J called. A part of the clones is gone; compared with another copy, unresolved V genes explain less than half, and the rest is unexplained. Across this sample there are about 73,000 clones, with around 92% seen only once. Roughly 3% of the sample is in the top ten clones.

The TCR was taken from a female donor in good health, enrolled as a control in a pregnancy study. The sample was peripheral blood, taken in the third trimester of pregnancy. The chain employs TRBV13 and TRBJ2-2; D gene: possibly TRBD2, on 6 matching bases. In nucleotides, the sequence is TGTGCCAGCAGCCAAAGGACTAAAAACACCGGGGAGCTGTTTTTT. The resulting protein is CASSQRTKNTGELFF.